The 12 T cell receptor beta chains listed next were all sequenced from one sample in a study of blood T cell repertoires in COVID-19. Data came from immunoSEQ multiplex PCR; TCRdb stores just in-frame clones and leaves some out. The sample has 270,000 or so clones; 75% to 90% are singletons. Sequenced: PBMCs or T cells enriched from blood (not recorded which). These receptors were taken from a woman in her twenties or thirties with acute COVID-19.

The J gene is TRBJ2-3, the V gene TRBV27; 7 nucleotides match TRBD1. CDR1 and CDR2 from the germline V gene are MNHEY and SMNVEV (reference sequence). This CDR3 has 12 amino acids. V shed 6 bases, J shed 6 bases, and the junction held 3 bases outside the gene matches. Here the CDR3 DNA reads TGTGCCAGCAGAGCCAGGGGGGATACGCAGTATTTT. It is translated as CASRARGDTQYF.

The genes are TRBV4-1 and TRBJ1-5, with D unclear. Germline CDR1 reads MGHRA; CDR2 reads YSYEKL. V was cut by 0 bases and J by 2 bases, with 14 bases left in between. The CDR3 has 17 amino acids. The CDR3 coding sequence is TGCGCCAGCAGCCAAGACCTGGGAGGCCTTGGCAATCAGCCCCAGCATTTT. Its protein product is CASSQDLGGLGNQPQHF.

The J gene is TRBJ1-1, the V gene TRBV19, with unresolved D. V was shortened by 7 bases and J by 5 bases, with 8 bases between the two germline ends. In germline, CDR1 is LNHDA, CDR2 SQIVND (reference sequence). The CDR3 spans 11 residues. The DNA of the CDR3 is TGTGCCAGTAAGGCGGGGACTGAAGCTTTCTTT. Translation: CASKAGTEAFF. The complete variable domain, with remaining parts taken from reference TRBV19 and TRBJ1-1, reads DGGITQSPKYLFRKEGQNVTLSCEQNLNHDAMYWYRQDPGQGLRLIYYSQIVNDFQKGDIAEGYSVSREKKESFPLTVTSAQKNPTAFYLCASKAGTEAFFGQGTRLTVV.

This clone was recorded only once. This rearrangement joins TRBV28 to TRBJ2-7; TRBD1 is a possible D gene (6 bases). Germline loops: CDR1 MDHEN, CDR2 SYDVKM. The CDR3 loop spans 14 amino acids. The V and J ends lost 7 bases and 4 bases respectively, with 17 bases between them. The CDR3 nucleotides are TGTGCCAGCAATCAAAACAGGGTGGTGTACGAGCAGTACTTC. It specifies CASNQNRVVYEQYF.

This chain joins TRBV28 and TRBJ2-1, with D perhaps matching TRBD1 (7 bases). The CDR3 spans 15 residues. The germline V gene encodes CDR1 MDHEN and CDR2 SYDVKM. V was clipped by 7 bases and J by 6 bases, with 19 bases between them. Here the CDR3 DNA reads TGTGCCAGCAAGGGTGGCGGGACAGTTCCCAATGAGCAGTTCTTC. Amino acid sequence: CASKGGGTVPNEQFF. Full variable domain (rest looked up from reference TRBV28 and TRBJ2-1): DVKVTQSSRYLVKRTGEKVFLECVQDMDHENMFWYRQDPGLGLRLIYFSYDVKMKEKGDIPEGYSVSREKKERFSLILESASTNQTSMYLCASKGGGTVPNEQFFGPGTRLTVL.

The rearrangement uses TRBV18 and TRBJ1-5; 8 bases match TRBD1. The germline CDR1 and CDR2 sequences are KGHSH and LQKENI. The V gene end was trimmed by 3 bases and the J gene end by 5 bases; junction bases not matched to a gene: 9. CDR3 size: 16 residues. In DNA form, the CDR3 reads TGTGCCAGCTCACCGCCCGGGACAGGAGGGGATCAGCCCCAGCATTTT. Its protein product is CASSPPGTGGDQPQHF.

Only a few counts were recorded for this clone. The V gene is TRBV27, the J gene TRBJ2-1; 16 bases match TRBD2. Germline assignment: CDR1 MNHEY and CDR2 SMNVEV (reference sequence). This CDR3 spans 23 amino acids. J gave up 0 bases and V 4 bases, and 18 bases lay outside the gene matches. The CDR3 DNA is TGTGCCAGCAGTTCAGCTACTATCTTGGGACTAGCGGGAGGGTCCAGCTCCTACAATGAGCAGTTCTTC. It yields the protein CASSSATILGLAGGSSSYNEQFF.

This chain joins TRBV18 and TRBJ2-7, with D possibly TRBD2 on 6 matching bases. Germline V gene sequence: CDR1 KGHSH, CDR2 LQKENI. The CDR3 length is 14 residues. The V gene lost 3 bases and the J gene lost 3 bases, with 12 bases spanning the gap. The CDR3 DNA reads TGTGCCAGCTCACCGGGGACTGATTTCTACGAGCAGTACTTC. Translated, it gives CASSPGTDFYEQYF.

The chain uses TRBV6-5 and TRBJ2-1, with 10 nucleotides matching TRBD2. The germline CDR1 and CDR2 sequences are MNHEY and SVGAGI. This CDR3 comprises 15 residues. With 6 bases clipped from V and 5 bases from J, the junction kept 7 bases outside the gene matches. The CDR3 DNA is TGTGCCAGCAGGCCCGGGACTAGCGAGGACAATGAGCAGTTCTTC. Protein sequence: CASRPGTSEDNEQFF.

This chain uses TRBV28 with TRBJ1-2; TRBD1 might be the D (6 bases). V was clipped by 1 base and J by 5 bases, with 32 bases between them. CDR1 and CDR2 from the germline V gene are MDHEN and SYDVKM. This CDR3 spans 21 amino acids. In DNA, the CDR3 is TGTGCCAGCAGTTTATCGAGGATGTTTGACCCCCCCCCACAGGGATGGTATGGCTACACCTTC. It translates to CASSLSRMFDPPPQGWYGYTF.

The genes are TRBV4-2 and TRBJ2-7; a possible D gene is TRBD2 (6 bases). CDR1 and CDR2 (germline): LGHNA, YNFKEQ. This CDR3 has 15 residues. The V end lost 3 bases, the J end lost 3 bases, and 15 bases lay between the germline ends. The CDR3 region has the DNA TGTGCCAGCAGCCAGTCTAGCGTACCAAGCTACGAGCAGTACTTC. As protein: CASSQSSVPSYEQYF.

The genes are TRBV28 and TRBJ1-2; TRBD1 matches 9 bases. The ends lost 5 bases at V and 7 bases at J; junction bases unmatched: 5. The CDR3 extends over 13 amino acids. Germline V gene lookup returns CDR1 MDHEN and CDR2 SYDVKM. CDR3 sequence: CASSGGQGFGYTF. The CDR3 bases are TGTGCCAGCAGTGGGGGACAGGGATTTGGCTACACCTTC.